One sample yielded the 19 T cell receptor beta chains listed below, sequenced in a study of T cell changes during pregnancy in multiple sclerosis (dated by TCRdb to the late 2010s). Receptor libraries were prepared by the immunoSEQ multiplex PCR assay. TCRdb stores this immuneACCESS table with in-frame sequences only. Part of the clones is absent; in the studies checked, under half of the shortfall reflects unresolved V genes, and no reason is known for the rest. For this sample there are around 65,000 clones; around 92% appear just once. The ten top clones hold less than 3% of the sample. The sequences come from peripheral blood, collected in the second trimester of pregnancy. Receptor source: a female donor in good health, enrolled as a control in a pregnancy study.

The chain joins TRBV27 to TRBJ2-1; TRBD2 matches at 9 bases. After removal of 5 bases from V and 14 bases from J, the junction contained 16 bases not matched to a gene. CDR3 size: 15 residues. Per the germline V gene, CDR1 is MNHEY and CDR2 is SMNVEV (reference sequence). CDR3 region: CASSPGGTSLDVEFF. DNA for the CDR3: TGTGCCAGCAGTCCAGGAGGGACTAGCCTAGATGTGGAGTTCTTC.

The chain is built from TRBV11-2 and TRBJ2-7, with D maybe TRBD1 (6 bases). This CDR3 contains 13 residues. The germline CDR1 and CDR2 sequences are SGHAT and FQNNGV. V was cut by 5 bases and J by 3 bases, with 11 bases left in between. The CDR3 DNA reads TGTGCCAGCAGCAAGGGACAAAACTACGAGCAGTACTTC. This sequence encodes CASSKGQNYEQYF.

J is TRBJ2-3 and V is TRBV11-3; maybe TRBD2 (5 bases). V lost 5 bases, J lost 4 bases, and 10 bases lay in between. The CDR3 spans 13 residues. Per germline, CDR1 SGHNT and CDR2 YENEEA. The CDR3 is CASSRGGADTQYF. The DNA for the CDR3 is TGTGCCAGCAGCCGGGGTGGCGCAGATACGCAGTATTTT.

The chain links TRBV5-4 to TRBJ2-1; TRBD2 matches at 8 bases. Trimming at V came to 4 bases and at J to 1 base, leaving 7 bases not matched to a gene. This CDR3 region has 16 residues. Germline-derived CDR1 and CDR2 are SGHNT and YYREEE (reference sequence). CDR3 bases: TGTGCCAGCAGCCCCGGCGGGGGGCAGTCCTACAATGAGCAGTTCTTC. Its translation is CASSPGGGQSYNEQFF.

This chain uses TRBV10-3 with TRBJ2-5, with TRBD2 matching over 10 bases. V shed 4 bases, J shed 4 bases, and the junction held 9 bases outside the gene matches. This CDR3 region has 16 residues. CDR1 is ENHRY, CDR2 SYGVKD, per germline. CDR3 in amino acids: CAISGGSGRAGETQYF. The DNA for the CDR3 is TGTGCCATCAGTGGAGGGAGCGGGAGGGCCGGAGAGACCCAGTACTTC.

The chain recombines TRBV4-3 with TRBJ2-6; D is possibly TRBD1 (5 bases). The CDR3 sequence is 17 residues long. Germline V gene sequence: CDR1 LGHNA, CDR2 YSLEER. Trimming cost V 0 bases and J 0 bases, with 9 bases left between them. CDR3 sequence (DNA): TGCGCCAGCAGCCAAGAGGGTAGGGGCTCTGGGGCCAACGTCCTGACTTTC. It specifies CASSQEGRGSGANVLTF.

CDR3 sequence reads: CASLRVSNQPQHF. The CDR3 coding sequence is TGTGCCAGCCTGAGGGTAAGCAATCAGCCCCAGCATTTT. The gene calls are TRBV6-6 and TRBJ1-5; the D is unclear. This CDR3 has 13 amino acids. The germline gives CDR1 MNHNY, CDR2 SVGAGI (reference sequence). With 8 bases removed from V and 1 base from J, the gap between germline ends came to 9 bases.

The V and J genes are TRBV4-1 and TRBJ1-5, with a weak D call TRBD1 (5 bases). This CDR3 is 15 amino acids long. CDR1 and CDR2 (germline): MGHRA, YSYEKL. V was clipped by 5 bases and J by 2 bases, with 13 bases between them. This CDR3 reads CASSERGGRNQPQHF. The CDR3 DNA is TGCGCCAGCAGCGAGCGGGGGGGTCGCAATCAGCCCCAGCATTTT.

The chain joins TRBV2 to TRBJ1-2; 8 nucleotides agree with TRBD1. CDR3 size: 13 residues. The germline gives CDR1 SNHLY, CDR2 FYNNEI. V shed 8 bases, J shed 2 bases, and the junction held 4 bases outside the gene matches. The CDR3 sequence is CASAGQVNYGYTF. The DNA of the CDR3 is TGTGCCAGCGCGGGACAGGTGAACTATGGCTACACCTTC.

The gene calls are TRBV19 and TRBJ1-2; 7 bases match TRBD1. The CDR3 consists of 13 residues. With V trimmed by 7 bases and J by 8 bases, 10 bases remained unmatched. The germline gives CDR1 LNHDA, CDR2 SQIVND (reference sequence). The CDR3 DNA reads TGTGCCAGTACCCCGACAGGGACCGTCGGCTACACCTTC. Translation: CASTPTGTVGYTF.

Worth noting for this clone: Other DNA sequences within the sample encode an identical CDR3. The rearrangement joins TRBV5-1 to TRBJ2-7, with TRBD2 identical over 11 bases. Germline assignment: CDR1 SGHRS and CDR2 YFSETQ. This CDR3 has 14 residues. V dropped 4 bases and J dropped 3; count of bases not matched to a gene: 3. CDR3 protein: CASSGLAGGYEQYF. The CDR3 bases are TGCGCCAGCAGCGGCCTAGCGGGAGGCTACGAGCAGTACTTC.

The V call is TRBV4-2, the J call TRBJ2-7; 8 nucleotides line up with TRBD2. The CDR3 is made up of 15 amino acids. V shed 3 bases and J 7 bases; nucleotides not matched to a gene: 11. Per the germline V gene, CDR1 is LGHNA and CDR2 is YNFKEQ. CDR3 DNA sequence: TGTGCCAGCAGCCACCAGCGGGGGATCGGAGTAGAGCAGTACTTC. This gives the protein CASSHQRGIGVEQYF.

This chain links TRBV28 with TRBJ1-2, with TRBD1 matching over 11 bases. V lost 4 bases, J lost 8 bases, and 9 bases stayed unmatched. The CDR3 is 15 residues long. The V gene's germline CDR1 is MDHEN and CDR2 SYDVKM. The CDR3 loop is CASSSGQGVPGGYTF. The DNA of the CDR3 is TGTGCCAGCAGTTCGGGACAGGGGGTTCCCGGCGGCTACACCTTC.

The chain is built from TRBV23-1 and TRBJ1-1; TRBD1 is a possible D gene (6 bases). TRBV23-1 is flagged as an ORF with uncertain function. V was shortened by 10 bases and J by 5 bases, with 14 bases between the two germline ends. CDR3 length: 12 residues. CDR3: CANREEWTEAFF. The CDR3 nucleotides are TGCGCCAACAGGGAGGAGTGGACTGAAGCTTTCTTT.

The V and J genes are TRBV19 and TRBJ1-1; D may be TRBD1 (5 bases). V gave up 7 bases and J gave up 0 bases, with 18 bases separating them. Germline CDR1 is LNHDA and CDR2 is SQIVND (reference sequence). The CDR3 consists of 16 residues. The CDR3 is CASTVTVTAMNTEAFF. The CDR3, as DNA: TGTGCCAGTACTGTAACGGTGACAGCTATGAACACTGAAGCTTTCTTT.

The J gene is TRBJ1-4, the V gene TRBV7-9; TRBD1 might be the D (5 bases). This CDR3 is 14 amino acids long. V lost 3 bases to trimming and J lost 5 bases, with 10 bases between them. CDR1 SEHNR and CDR2 FQNEAQ come from the germline V gene (reference sequence). The CDR3 is CASSLGEGNEKLFF. In nucleotides, the CDR3 is TGTGCCAGCAGCTTGGGGGAGGGGAATGAAAAACTGTTTTTT. Filled out from reference TRBV7-9 and TRBJ1-4, the complete variable domain reads DTGVSQNPRHKITKRGQNVTFRCDPISEHNRLYWYRQTLGQGPEFLTYFQNEAQLEKSRLLSDRFSAERPKGSFSTLEIQRTEQGDSAMYLCASSLGEGNEKLFFGSGTQLSVL.

The chain recombines TRBV9 with TRBJ1-2, with a tentative D call TRBD1 (6 bases). Germline V gives CDR1 SGDLS, CDR2 YYNGEE. This CDR3 spans 17 amino acids. V lost 1 base, J lost 6 bases, and 22 bases lay in between. This CDR3 reads CASSVHSSWTAFDGYTF. The CDR3 DNA sequence: TGTGCCAGCAGCGTACATAGTAGCTGGACAGCCTTTGATGGCTACACCTTC.

The gene calls are TRBV7-2 and TRBJ2-2, with TRBD2 as a possible D gene (5 bases). V lost 5 bases and J lost 5, with 15 bases in between. The CDR3 is 15 residues long. Germline lookup yields CDR1 SGHTA and CDR2 FQGNSA. CDR3 sequence (DNA): TGTGCCAGCAGCCCTGGGAGCACGGCAACCGGGGAGCTGTTTTTT. Residues: CASSPGSTATGELFF.

V gene TRBV19 combines with J gene TRBJ1-1, with 11 nucleotides matching TRBD1. V shed 4 bases, J shed 10 bases, and the junction held 11 bases outside the gene matches. The CDR3 runs to 15 residues. Germline-derived CDR1 and CDR2 are LNHDA and SQIVND (reference sequence). The CDR3 is CASSNPGQGVLRAFF. The CDR3, as DNA: TGTGCCAGTAGTAATCCGGGACAGGGGGTTTTAAGAGCTTTCTTT.